This T cell receptor (beta chain) was recovered during a study of blood T cell repertoires in COVID-19. Study-wide context: Sites in the United States, Italy and Spain provided acute and convalescent COVID-19 samples. Sources were T cells, B-cell-depleted T cells, or PBMCs; the material itself was cDNA or gDNA.

This clone was observed a few times. Repertoires were generated with immunoSEQ multiplex PCR, while TCRdb's copy carries only in-frame clones and drops some. Among 95,000 to 100,000 clones listed, about nine tenths were seen once. The receptor was isolated from a man aged 50-60 years with acute or convalescent COVID-19. Sequencing was done on a sample of peripheral blood.

In DNA, the CDR3 is TGTGCCAGCAGCCAAGACCGGGACACGTCCTACGAGCAGTACTTC. The encoded protein is CASSQDRDTSYEQYF. This rearrangement joins TRBV7-8 to TRBJ2-7, with a possible D match to TRBD1 (6 bases). The CDR3 sequence is 15 residues long. V dropped 5 bases and J dropped 1 base, with 15 bases sitting between them. Germline V gives CDR1 SGHVS, CDR2 FQNEAQ. Full variable domain (rest looked up from reference TRBV7-8 and TRBJ2-7): GAGVSQSPRYKVAKRGQDVALRCDPISGHVSLFWYQQALGQGPEFLTYFQNEAQLDKSGLPSDRFFAERPEGSVSTLKIQRTQQEDSAVYLCASSQDRDTSYEQYFGPGTRLTVT.